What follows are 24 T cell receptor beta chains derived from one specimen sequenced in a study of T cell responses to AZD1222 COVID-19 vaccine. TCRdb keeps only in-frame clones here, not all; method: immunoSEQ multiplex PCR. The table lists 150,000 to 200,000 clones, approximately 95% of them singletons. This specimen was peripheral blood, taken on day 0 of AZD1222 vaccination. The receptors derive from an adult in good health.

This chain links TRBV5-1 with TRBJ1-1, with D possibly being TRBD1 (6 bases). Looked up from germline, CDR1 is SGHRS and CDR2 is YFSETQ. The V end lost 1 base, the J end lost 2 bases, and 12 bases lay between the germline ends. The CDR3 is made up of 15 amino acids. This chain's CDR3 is CASSLYPGANTEAFF. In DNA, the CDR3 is TGCGCCAGCAGCTTGTATCCGGGGGCTAACACTGAAGCTTTCTTT.

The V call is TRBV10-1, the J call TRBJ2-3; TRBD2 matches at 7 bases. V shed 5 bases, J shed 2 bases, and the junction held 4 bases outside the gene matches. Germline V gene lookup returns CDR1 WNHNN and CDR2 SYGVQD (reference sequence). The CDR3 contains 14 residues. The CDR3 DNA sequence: TGCGCCAGCAGTAAAGCGGGAAACACAGATACGCAGTATTTT. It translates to CASSKAGNTDTQYF.

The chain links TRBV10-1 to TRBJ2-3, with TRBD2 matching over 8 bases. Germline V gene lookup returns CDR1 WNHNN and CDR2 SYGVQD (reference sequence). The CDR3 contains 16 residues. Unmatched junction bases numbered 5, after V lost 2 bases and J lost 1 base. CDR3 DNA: TGCGCCAGCAGTGAGCTAGCGGGCGCCGGCACAGATACGCAGTATTTT. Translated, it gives CASSELAGAGTDTQYF.

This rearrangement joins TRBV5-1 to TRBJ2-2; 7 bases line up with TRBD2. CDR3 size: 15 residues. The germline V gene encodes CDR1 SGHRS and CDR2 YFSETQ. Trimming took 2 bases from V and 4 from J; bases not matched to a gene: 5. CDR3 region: CASSFTPSGTGELFF. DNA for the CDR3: TGCGCCAGCAGCTTCACCCCTAGCGGCACCGGGGAGCTGTTTTTT.

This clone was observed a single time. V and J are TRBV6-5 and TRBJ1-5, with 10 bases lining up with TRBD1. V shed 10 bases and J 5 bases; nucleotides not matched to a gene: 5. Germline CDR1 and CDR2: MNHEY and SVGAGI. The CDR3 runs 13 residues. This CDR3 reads CATLDRGDQPQHF. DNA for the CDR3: TGTGCCACCTTGGACAGGGGGGATCAGCCCCAGCATTTT.

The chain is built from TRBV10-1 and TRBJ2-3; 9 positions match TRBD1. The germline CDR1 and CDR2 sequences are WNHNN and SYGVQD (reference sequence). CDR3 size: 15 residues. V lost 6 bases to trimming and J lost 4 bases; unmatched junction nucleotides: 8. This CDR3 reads CASSRLQGAPDTQYF. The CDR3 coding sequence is TGCGCCAGCAGCCGATTACAGGGGGCCCCAGATACGCAGTATTTT.

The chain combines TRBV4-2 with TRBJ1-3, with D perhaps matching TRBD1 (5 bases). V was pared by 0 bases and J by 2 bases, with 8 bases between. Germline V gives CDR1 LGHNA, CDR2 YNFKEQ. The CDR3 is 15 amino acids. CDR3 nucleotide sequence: TGTGCCAGCAGCCAAGAAAGGGGAACTGGAAACACCATATATTTT. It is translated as CASSQERGTGNTIYF.

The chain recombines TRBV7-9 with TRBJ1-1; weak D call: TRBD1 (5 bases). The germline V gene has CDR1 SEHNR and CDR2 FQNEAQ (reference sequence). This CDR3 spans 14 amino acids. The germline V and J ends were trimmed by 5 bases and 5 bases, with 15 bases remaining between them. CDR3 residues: CASSPAGRETEAFF. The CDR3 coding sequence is TGTGCCAGCAGCCCCGCCGGCAGGGAAACTGAAGCTTTCTTT.

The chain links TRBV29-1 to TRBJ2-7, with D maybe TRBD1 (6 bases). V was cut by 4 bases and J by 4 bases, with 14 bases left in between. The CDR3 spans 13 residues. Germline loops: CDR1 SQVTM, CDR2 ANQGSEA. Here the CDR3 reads CSVARHREYEQYF. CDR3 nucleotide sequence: TGCAGCGTTGCTCGACACAGGGAGTACGAGCAGTACTTC.

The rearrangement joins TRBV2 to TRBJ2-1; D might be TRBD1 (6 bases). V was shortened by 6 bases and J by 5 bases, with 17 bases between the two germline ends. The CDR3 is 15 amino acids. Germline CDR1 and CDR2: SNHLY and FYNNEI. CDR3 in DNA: TGTGCCAGCAGGGACCCGACAGGAGGAAACAATGAGCAGTTCTTC. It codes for CASRDPTGGNNEQFF.

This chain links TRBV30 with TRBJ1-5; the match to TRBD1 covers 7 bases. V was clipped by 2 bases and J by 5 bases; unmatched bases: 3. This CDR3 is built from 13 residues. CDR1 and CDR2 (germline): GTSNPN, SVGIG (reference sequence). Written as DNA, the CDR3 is TGTGCCTGGAGTCATACAGGGGATCAGCCCCAGCATTTT. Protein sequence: CAWSHTGDQPQHF.

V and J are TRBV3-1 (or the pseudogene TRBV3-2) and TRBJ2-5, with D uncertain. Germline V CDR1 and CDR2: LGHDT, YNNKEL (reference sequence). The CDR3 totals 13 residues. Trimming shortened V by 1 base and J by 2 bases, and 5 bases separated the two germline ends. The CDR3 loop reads CASSQGLQETQYF. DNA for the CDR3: TGTGCCAGCAGCCAAGGGCTACAAGAGACCCAGTACTTC.

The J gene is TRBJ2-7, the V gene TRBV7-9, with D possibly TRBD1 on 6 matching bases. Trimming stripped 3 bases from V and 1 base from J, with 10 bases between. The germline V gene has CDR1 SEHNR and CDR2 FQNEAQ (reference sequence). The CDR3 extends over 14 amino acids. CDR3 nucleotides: TGTGCCAGCAGCTTTGGGGACAAGTCCTACGAGCAGTACTTC. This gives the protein CASSFGDKSYEQYF.

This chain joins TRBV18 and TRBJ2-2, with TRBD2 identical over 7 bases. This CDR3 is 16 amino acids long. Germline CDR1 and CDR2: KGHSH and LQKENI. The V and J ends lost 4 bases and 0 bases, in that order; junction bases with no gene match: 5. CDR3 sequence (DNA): TGTGCCAGCTCACTTTGGGAGGGGCCGAACACCGGGGAGCTGTTTTTT. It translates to CASSLWEGPNTGELFF.

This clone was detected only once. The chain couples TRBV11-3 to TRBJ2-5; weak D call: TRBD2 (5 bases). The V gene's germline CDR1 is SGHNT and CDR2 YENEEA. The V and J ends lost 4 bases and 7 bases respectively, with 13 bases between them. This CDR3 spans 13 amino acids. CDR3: CASSSSNGGTQYF. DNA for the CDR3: TGTGCCAGCAGCTCAAGTAATGGAGGGACCCAGTACTTC.

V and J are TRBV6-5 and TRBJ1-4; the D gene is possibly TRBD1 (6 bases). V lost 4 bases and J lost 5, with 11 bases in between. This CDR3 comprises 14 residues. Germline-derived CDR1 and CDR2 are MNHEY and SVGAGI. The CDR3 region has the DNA TGTGCCAGCAGTTCAGGGGAATCAAATGAAAAACTGTTTTTT. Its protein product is CASSSGESNEKLFF.

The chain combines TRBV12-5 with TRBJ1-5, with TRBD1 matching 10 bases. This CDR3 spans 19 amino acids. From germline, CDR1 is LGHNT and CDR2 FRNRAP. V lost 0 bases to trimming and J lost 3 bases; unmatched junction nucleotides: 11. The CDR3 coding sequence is TGTGCTAGTGGTTTGGTACTGGGACAGGGGCCATCTTACAATCAGCCCCAGCATTTT. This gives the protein CASGLVLGQGPSYNQPQHF.

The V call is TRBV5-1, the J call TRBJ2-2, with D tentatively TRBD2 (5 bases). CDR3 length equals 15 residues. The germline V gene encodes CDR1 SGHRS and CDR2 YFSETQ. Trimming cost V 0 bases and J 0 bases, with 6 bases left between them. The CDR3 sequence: CASSLERTNTGELFF. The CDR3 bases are TGCGCCAGCAGCTTGGAGCGGACGAACACCGGGGAGCTGTTTTTT.

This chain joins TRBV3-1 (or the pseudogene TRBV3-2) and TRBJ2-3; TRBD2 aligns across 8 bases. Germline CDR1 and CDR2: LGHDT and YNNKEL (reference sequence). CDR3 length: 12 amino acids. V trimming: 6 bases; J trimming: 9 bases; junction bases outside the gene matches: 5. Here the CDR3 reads CASSDSGGTQYF. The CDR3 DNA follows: TGTGCCAGCAGTGATTCGGGGGGGACGCAGTATTTT.

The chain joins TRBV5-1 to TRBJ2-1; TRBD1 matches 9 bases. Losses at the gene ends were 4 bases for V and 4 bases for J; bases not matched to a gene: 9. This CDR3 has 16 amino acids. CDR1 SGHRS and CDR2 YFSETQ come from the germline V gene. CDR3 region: CASSPRTGALYNEQFF. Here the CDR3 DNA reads TGCGCCAGCAGCCCAAGGACAGGGGCCCTATACAATGAGCAGTTCTTC.

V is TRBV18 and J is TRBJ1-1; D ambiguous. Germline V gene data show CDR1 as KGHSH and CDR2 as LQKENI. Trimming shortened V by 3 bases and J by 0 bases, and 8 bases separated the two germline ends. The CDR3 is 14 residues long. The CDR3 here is CASSPIPMNTEAFF. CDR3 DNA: TGTGCCAGCTCACCGATACCGATGAACACTGAAGCTTTCTTT. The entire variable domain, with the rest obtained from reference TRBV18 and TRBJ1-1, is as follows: NAGVMQNPRHLVRRRGQEARLRCSPMKGHSHVYWYRQLPEEGLKFMVYLQKENIIDESGMPKERFSAEFPKEGPSILRIQQVVRGDSAAYFCASSPIPMNTEAFFGQGTRLTVV.

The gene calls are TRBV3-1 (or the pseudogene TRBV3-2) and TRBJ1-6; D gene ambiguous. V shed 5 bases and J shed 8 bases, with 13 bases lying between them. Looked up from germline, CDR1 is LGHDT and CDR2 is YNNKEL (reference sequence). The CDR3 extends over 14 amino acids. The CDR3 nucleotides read TGTGCCAGCAGCAACGTGGGGTCCCATTCACCCCTCCACTTT. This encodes CASSNVGSHSPLHF.

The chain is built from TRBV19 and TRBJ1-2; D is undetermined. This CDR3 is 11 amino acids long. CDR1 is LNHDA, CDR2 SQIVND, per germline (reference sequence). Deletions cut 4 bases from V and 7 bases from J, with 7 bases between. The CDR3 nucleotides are TGTGCCAGTAGTAGAGGGTTTGGCTACACCTTC. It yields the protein CASSRGFGYTF.

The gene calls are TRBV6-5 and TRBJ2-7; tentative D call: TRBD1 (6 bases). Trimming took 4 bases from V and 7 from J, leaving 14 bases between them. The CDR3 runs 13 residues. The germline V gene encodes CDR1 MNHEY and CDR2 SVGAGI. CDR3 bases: TGTGCCAGCAGTTTGACAGGTCGAGGGGAGCAGTACTTC. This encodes CASSLTGRGEQYF.